Listed below are T cell receptor beta chains from one sample, sequenced in a study of T-cell memory formation after mild COVID-19. One entry per CDR3 protein, called by TCRdb with MiXCR from the 5' RACE reads. The top ten clones hold around a quarter of a sample with about 57,000 distinct CDR3 sequences, about 12% of them seen once. Sequenced material: PBMCs or a T cell subset sorted from them (not recorded which). Receptors were obtained from a man aged 18 to 30 who had mild COVID-19 (a few samples of this study predate the infection). Cell type and time point are not known. Each CDR3 is given with its conserved first and last residue. D genes are given only for firm matches. Some rows mark clone size as missing; the rest say once, few, many or name a class of expanded clone.

V: TRBV12-3/TRBV12-4
size: NA
J: TRBJ1-5
D: NA
CDR3: CASSFRVWGTRGPQPQHF
DNA: TGTGCCAGCAGTTTTAGGGTTTGGGGGACCAGGGGACCGCAGCCCCAGCATTTT

V: TRBV7-2
size: few
J: TRBJ1-2
D: NA
CDR3: CASSPRQLNYGYTF
DNA: TGTGCCAGCAGCCCCCGACAGCTAAACTATGGCTACACCTTC

V: TRBV20-1
size: few
J: TRBJ1-2
D: NA
CDR3: CSARRRNYGYTF
DNA: TGCAGTGCTAGGCGACGGAACTATGGCTACACCTTC

V: TRBV7-9
size: many
J: TRBJ2-5
D: NA
CDR3: CAGGRSQETQYF
DNA: TGTGCTGGGGGCAGATCCCAAGAGACCCAGTACTTC

V: TRBV30
size: NA
J: TRBJ2-1
D: TRBD2
CDR3: CAWSPGTSGHEQFF
DNA: TGTGCCTGGAGTCCTGGGACTAGCGGCCATGAGCAGTTCTTC

V: TRBV5-6
size: NA
J: TRBJ2-3
D: TRBD1
CDR3: CASSRDSWDTQYF
DNA: TGTGCCAGCAGCCGGGACAGTTGGGATACGCAGTATTTT

V: TRBV19
size: few
J: TRBJ2-1
D: NA
CDR3: CASSPRSAYNEQFF
DNA: TGTGCCAGTAGTCCGAGGAGCGCTTACAATGAGCAGTTCTTC

V: TRBV5-5
size: many
J: TRBJ2-7
D: NA
CDR3: CASSLTSYEQYF
DNA: TGTGCCAGCAGCCTCACCTCCTACGAGCAGTACTTC

V: TRBV20-1
size: few
J: TRBJ1-5
D: NA
CDR3: CSARTYRDQPQHF
DNA: TGCAGTGCTAGAACGTACAGGGATCAGCCCCAGCATTTT

V: TRBV7-9
size: many
J: TRBJ2-3
D: NA
CDR3: CASSLEGLRSDTQYF
DNA: TGTGCCAGCAGCTTAGAAGGACTTAGATCGGATACGCAGTATTTT

V: TRBV5-4
size: NA
J: TRBJ2-5
D: TRBD1
CDR3: CASSLLWADRAKETQYF
DNA: TGTGCCAGCAGCTTGTTGTGGGCGGACAGGGCGAAGGAGACCCAGTACTTC

V: TRBV24-1
size: medium-sized
J: TRBJ2-3
D: TRBD2
CDR3: CATSPRAGAADTQYF
DNA: TGTGCCACTTCACCGAGAGCGGGGGCTGCAGATACGCAGTATTTT

V: TRBV28
size: many
J: TRBJ2-4
D: NA
CDR3: CASSLRGVPLAKNIQYF
DNA: TGTGCCAGCAGTTTGAGGGGGGTACCTTTAGCCAAAAACATTCAGTACTTC

V: TRBV20-1
size: many
J: TRBJ2-2
D: NA
CDR3: CSARDRRNTGELFF
DNA: TGCAGTGCTAGAGATCGCAGGAACACCGGGGAGCTGTTTTTT

V: TRBV4-3
size: few
J: TRBJ1-1
D: NA
CDR3: CASSQVRTRNTEAFF
DNA: TGCGCCAGCAGCCAAGTCCGAACGAGAAACACTGAAGCTTTCTTT

V: TRBV29-1
size: many
J: TRBJ1-2
D: NA
CDR3: CSVPDSFSYGYTF
DNA: TGCAGCGTCCCGGACAGTTTCTCCTATGGCTACACCTTC

V: TRBV20-1
size: NA
J: TRBJ2-1
D: NA
CDR3: CSAREVTGAGEQFF
DNA: TGCAGTGCTAGAGAAGTAACGGGGGCCGGTGAGCAGTTCTTC

V: TRBV3-1
size: NA
J: TRBJ1-2
D: TRBD1
CDR3: CASSLIGQGLGGYTF
DNA: TGTGCCAGCAGCCTTATCGGACAGGGCCTTGGTGGCTACACCTTC

V: TRBV19
size: few
J: TRBJ2-2
D: TRBD1
CDR3: CASSIGGTGGYKNTGELFF
DNA: TGTGCCAGTAGTATAGGTGGGACAGGGGGCTATAAGAACACCGGGGAGCTGTTTTTT

V: TRBV10-3
size: many
J: TRBJ2-2
D: NA
CDR3: CAIGGTERPGELFF
DNA: TGTGCCATCGGGGGGACAGAAAGGCCCGGGGAGCTGTTTTTT

V: TRBV5-1
size: NA
J: TRBJ2-5
D: TRBD2
CDR3: CASRVGLAGGNQETQYF
DNA: TGCGCCAGCAGAGTGGGACTAGCGGGGGGCAACCAAGAGACCCAGTACTTC

V: TRBV6-5
size: NA
J: TRBJ2-1
D: TRBD2
CDR3: CASSYGGGSYNEQFF
DNA: TGTGCCAGCAGTTACGGCGGGGGCTCCTACAATGAGCAGTTCTTC

V: TRBV15
size: many
J: TRBJ2-4
D: NA
CDR3: CATSTGLAKNIQYF
DNA: TGTGCCACCAGCACAGGTCTAGCCAAAAACATTCAGTACTTC

V: TRBV20-1
size: NA
J: TRBJ1-1
D: TRBD1
CDR3: CSAPGQAVAEAFF
DNA: TGCAGTGCTCCCGGACAGGCGGTTGCTGAAGCTTTCTTT

V: TRBV5-1
size: NA
J: TRBJ2-3
D: TRBD2
CDR3: CASSLRPSGDTDTQYF
DNA: TGCGCCAGCAGCTTGAGGCCTAGCGGGGATACAGATACGCAGTATTTT

V: TRBV5-5
size: NA
J: TRBJ2-7
D: NA
CDR3: CASSLLQGRGYEQYF
DNA: TGTGCCAGCAGCTTGCTTCAGGGGCGAGGGTACGAGCAGTACTTC

V: TRBV12-3/TRBV12-4
size: few
J: TRBJ2-1
D: TRBD2
CDR3: CASSPTSGGDEQFF
DNA: TGTGCCAGCAGTCCCACTAGCGGGGGCGATGAGCAGTTCTTC

V: TRBV3-1
size: NA
J: TRBJ2-3
D: NA
CDR3: CASSQDGGTDTQYF
DNA: TGTGCCAGCAGCCAAGACGGCGGAACAGATACGCAGTATTTT

V: TRBV7-3
size: NA
J: TRBJ2-1
D: TRBD2
CDR3: CASSLTSSGGEQFF
DNA: TGTGCCAGCAGCTTAACTTCTAGCGGGGGTGAGCAGTTCTTC

V: TRBV5-6
size: NA
J: TRBJ2-5
D: TRBD1
CDR3: CASSWGTGVETQYF
DNA: TGTGCCAGCAGCTGGGGGACAGGGGTGGAGACCCAGTACTTC

V: TRBV10-1
size: few
J: TRBJ2-2
D: NA
CDR3: CASSGESGELFF
DNA: TGCGCCAGCAGTGGTGAATCGGGGGAGCTGTTTTTT

V: TRBV9
size: NA
J: TRBJ2-3
D: NA
CDR3: CASSVDRDTQYF
DNA: TGTGCCAGCAGCGTAGATAGAGATACGCAGTATTTT

V: TRBV27
size: NA
J: TRBJ1-2
D: NA
CDR3: CASSWGPRRGYTF
DNA: TGTGCCAGCAGTTGGGGGCCACGTCGAGGCTACACCTTC

V: TRBV20-1
size: many
J: TRBJ1-5
D: NA
CDR3: CSAREGLAQPQHF
DNA: TGCAGTGCTAGAGAGGGGCTAGCTCAGCCCCAGCATTTT

V: TRBV5-1
size: medium-sized
J: TRBJ2-5
D: NA
CDR3: CASSSGGTGGLQETQYF
DNA: TGCGCCAGCAGCTCCGGGGGGACAGGAGGGCTCCAAGAGACCCAGTACTTC

V: TRBV15
size: few
J: TRBJ1-5
D: NA
CDR3: CATSRDAVSQPQHF
DNA: TGTGCCACCAGCAGAGATGCGGTATCCCAGCCCCAGCATTTT

V: TRBV5-1
size: few
J: TRBJ2-2
D: NA
CDR3: CASSLRATENTGELFF
DNA: TGCGCCAGCAGCTTGAGGGCAACAGAGAACACCGGGGAGCTGTTTTTT

V: TRBV20-1
size: NA
J: TRBJ2-1
D: TRBD2
CDR3: CSARELAGAYNEQFF
DNA: TGCAGTGCTAGAGAGCTAGCGGGGGCCTACAATGAGCAGTTCTTC

V: TRBV7-3
size: few
J: TRBJ2-3
D: NA
CDR3: CASSFWGASTDTQYF
DNA: TGTGCCAGCAGCTTTTGGGGGGCCAGCACAGATACGCAGTATTTT

V: TRBV9
size: NA
J: TRBJ2-3
D: TRBD2
CDR3: CASSVGVAGGVDTQYF
DNA: TGTGCCAGCAGCGTAGGGGTAGCGGGGGGTGTAGATACGCAGTATTTT

V: TRBV3-1
size: few
J: TRBJ2-5
D: TRBD2
CDR3: CASSPSLAGLQETQYF
DNA: TGTGCCAGCAGCCCCAGCCTAGCGGGGCTCCAAGAGACCCAGTACTTC

V: TRBV12-3/TRBV12-4
size: few
J: TRBJ2-1
D: TRBD1
CDR3: CASTEQGANYNEQFF
DNA: TGTGCCAGCACCGAACAGGGGGCAAACTACAATGAGCAGTTCTTC

V: TRBV6-5
size: many
J: TRBJ2-5
D: TRBD2
CDR3: CASSYSSSGGLSQETQYF
DNA: TGTGCCAGCAGTTACTCGTCTAGCGGGGGGCTCTCTCAAGAGACCCAGTACTTC

V: TRBV20-1
size: few
J: TRBJ2-5
D: TRBD2
CDR3: CSARSGGDLSQYF
DNA: TGCAGTGCTAGAAGCGGGGGGGACTTATCCCAGTACTTC

V: TRBV6-5
size: few
J: TRBJ1-2
D: TRBD1
CDR3: CASSRYRGSHGYTF
DNA: TGTGCCAGCAGCCGATACAGGGGTAGCCATGGCTACACCTTC

V: TRBV7-3
size: NA
J: TRBJ2-2
D: NA
CDR3: CASSSMLGGELFF
DNA: TGTGCCAGCAGCTCCATGTTAGGCGGGGAGCTGTTTTTT

V: TRBV6-6
size: NA
J: TRBJ1-2
D: NA
CDR3: CASRGGENYGYTF
DNA: TGTGCCAGCAGGGGAGGGGAAAACTATGGCTACACCTTC

V: TRBV28
size: few
J: TRBJ1-1
D: NA
CDR3: CASSVGGGMRTEAFF
DNA: TGTGCCTCTTCCGTCGGGGGGGGAATGAGGACTGAAGCTTTCTTT

V: TRBV5-1
size: NA
J: TRBJ2-3
D: NA
CDR3: CASTQSGDTQYF
DNA: TGCGCCAGCACTCAAAGTGGGGATACGCAGTATTTT

V: TRBV30
size: NA
J: TRBJ2-7
D: NA
CDR3: CAWRPEGYLSYEQYF
DNA: TGTGCCTGGCGGCCTGAAGGATACCTCTCCTACGAGCAGTACTTC

V: TRBV9
size: NA
J: TRBJ2-1
D: NA
CDR3: CASRPLSSYNEQFF
DNA: TGTGCCAGCAGACCCCTGAGCTCCTACAATGAGCAGTTCTTC

V: TRBV28
size: few
J: TRBJ2-5
D: NA
CDR3: CASSRLGGQETQYF
DNA: TGTGCCAGCAGTAGATTGGGCGGGCAAGAGACCCAGTACTTC

V: TRBV2
size: NA
J: TRBJ2-7
D: TRBD1
CDR3: CASSLDRVGYEQYF
DNA: TGTGCCAGCAGTCTGGACAGGGTGGGGTACGAGCAGTACTTC